One sample yielded the 31 T cell receptor beta chains listed below, sequenced in a study of cytomegalovirus exposure and HLA in healthy donors. Assay: immunoSEQ multiplex PCR; the TCRdb copy retains only in-frame clones and omits some. Of about 220,000 clones listed, just over 85% are singletons. Sequencing was performed on PBMCs. The receptor source for this set is a woman aged 18-30 years in good health and CMV-seronegative.

The rearrangement links TRBV4-1 to TRBJ1-5; the match to TRBD1 covers 9 bases. This CDR3 is 14 amino acids long. Germline V gene sequence: CDR1 MGHRA, CDR2 YSYEKL. The J segment lost 6 bases and the V segment lost 6 bases, leaving 6 bases of the junction unmatched. The CDR3 is CASSHGQGSQPQHF. The CDR3 DNA follows: TGCGCCAGCAGTCATGGACAGGGGAGTCAGCCCCAGCATTTT.

The V gene is TRBV28, the J gene TRBJ1-1, with TRBD1 matching 7 bases. The V gene's germline CDR1 is MDHEN and CDR2 SYDVKM. V was clipped by 5 bases and J by 10 bases; unmatched bases: 10. This CDR3 comprises 13 residues. CDR3 sequence (DNA): TGTGCCAGCAGTCCAAGGACAGGTTCAGTAGCTTTCTTT. Translation: CASSPRTGSVAFF.

V is TRBV9 and J is TRBJ2-1; D might be TRBD2 (6 bases). CDR3 length equals 19 residues. Trimming removed 0 bases from V and 0 bases from J, with 19 bases in between. Looked up from germline, CDR1 is SGDLS and CDR2 is YYNGEE. CDR3 bases: TGTGCCAGCAGCGTAGTAGCGGTCCAATCTGTTAGCTCCTACAATGAGCAGTTCTTC. This gives the protein CASSVVAVQSVSSYNEQFF.

Points on this clone: The same CDR3 can be traced to other DNA sequences in this sample. The V and J genes are TRBV29-1 and TRBJ2-5; D gene unclear. Germline V lookup: CDR1 SQVTM, CDR2 ANQGSEA. The CDR3 loop spans 10 amino acids. Between the trimmed V and J ends, which lost 4 bases and 4 bases, there was a span of 4 bases. For the CDR3, the DNA is TGCAGCGTTGTGCGAGAGACCCAGTACTTC. This gives the protein CSVVRETQYF.

This chain links TRBV16 with TRBJ2-7, with D possibly matching TRBD1 (5 bases). Trimming stripped 2 bases from V and 1 base from J, with 18 bases between. This CDR3 has 17 residues. In germline, CDR1 is KGHSY, CDR2 FQNENV. The CDR3 protein is CASSQIGKGRRSYEQYF. The CDR3 coding sequence is TGTGCCAGCAGCCAAATAGGGAAGGGGCGACGATCCTACGAGCAGTACTTC.

This sequence joins TRBV7-6 and TRBJ2-7, with 7 bases lining up with TRBD2. Germline CDR1 reads SGHVS; CDR2 reads FNYEAQ. The trim removed 0 bases at V and 1 base at J, leaving 18 bases unmatched. This CDR3 spans 20 amino acids. The CDR3 protein is CASSLAVSREYLGGSYEQYF. CDR3 nucleotide sequence: TGTGCCAGCAGCTTAGCAGTCTCGCGGGAGTATTTGGGTGGGTCCTACGAGCAGTACTTC.

V gene TRBV7-9 combines with J gene TRBJ2-7; D not resolved. The CDR3 is 13 residues long. Germline V gene lookup returns CDR1 SEHNR and CDR2 FQNEAQ (reference sequence). V lost 6 bases, J lost 0 bases, and 9 bases lay in between. The DNA for the CDR3 is TGTGCCAGCAGTTTTGACTCCTCCTACGAGCAGTACTTC. Translating it yields CASSFDSSYEQYF.

The V call is TRBV11-2, the J call TRBJ1-1; tentative D call: TRBD1 (6 bases). V was clipped by 0 bases and J by 5 bases, with 16 bases between them. CDR1 SGHAT and CDR2 FQNNGV come from the germline V gene. The CDR3 has 16 residues. CDR3 residues: CASSLEPGVRRTEAFF. The DNA for the CDR3 is TGTGCCAGCAGCTTAGAGCCAGGGGTAAGGCGAACTGAAGCTTTCTTT.

The chain recombines TRBV5-1 with TRBJ2-7; possibly TRBD1 for D (6 bases). CDR1 is SGHRS and CDR2 is YFSETQ in the germline V gene. The CDR3 is 13 amino acids. V was pared by 4 bases and J by 10 bases, with 18 bases between. The CDR3 is CASSPRQADIQYF. The CDR3 DNA reads as TGCGCCAGCAGCCCCCGACAGGCCGACATACAGTACTTC.

V is TRBV28 and J is TRBJ1-1; 8 positions agree with TRBD1. Trimming took 3 bases from V and 5 from J; bases not matched to a gene: 8. The CDR3 length is 15 residues. Germline values: CDR1 MDHEN, CDR2 SYDVKM. CDR3 sequence reads: CASSFQDRVKTEAFF. The CDR3 DNA sequence: TGTGCCAGCAGTTTCCAGGACAGGGTAAAAACTGAAGCTTTCTTT.

V is TRBV28 and J is TRBJ1-1, with TRBD1 identical over 7 bases. After removal of 7 bases from V and 5 bases from J, the junction contained 4 bases not matched to a gene. The CDR3 covers 12 residues. Germline V gene lookup returns CDR1 MDHEN and CDR2 SYDVKM. This CDR3 reads CASTAGGTEAFF. CDR3 bases: TGTGCCAGCACGGCAGGGGGGACTGAAGCTTTCTTT.

This clone occurred a few times. The chain couples TRBV4-2 to TRBJ2-7; 8 nucleotides line up with TRBD1. This CDR3 region has 16 residues. The germline CDR1 and CDR2 sequences are LGHNA and YNFKEQ. The V segment lost 0 bases and the J segment 5 bases; nucleotides outside the gene matches: 9. CDR3 coding DNA: TGTGCCAGCAGCCAAGATCCTGGACAGGGAAGCAACGAGCAGTACTTC. This codes for CASSQDPGQGSNEQYF.

The CDR3 DNA sequence: TGTGCCAGCAGCTTAGGCTTAGGCACAGATACGCAGTATTTT. Residues: CASSLGLGTDTQYF. The rearrangement joins TRBV11-3 to TRBJ2-3; D uncertain. The CDR3 runs 14 residues. The germline V and J ends were trimmed by 1 base and 1 base, with 6 bases remaining between them. The V gene's germline CDR1 is SGHNT and CDR2 YENEEA. Drawing the rest from reference TRBV11-3 and TRBJ2-3, the complete variable domain is EAGVVQSPRYKIIEKKQPVAFWCNPISGHNTLYWYLQNLGQGPELLIRYENEEAVDDSQLPKDRFSAERLKGVDSTLKIQPAELGDSAVYLCASSLGLGTDTQYFGPGTRLTVL.

In nucleotides, the CDR3 is TGTGCCAGCAGTTTACTTCCGGGACTAGCGGGAGTTTACGAGCAGTACTTC. It encodes CASSLLPGLAGVYEQYF. The chain has TRBV27 and TRBJ2-7, with TRBD2 matching 14 bases. Germline V gene data show CDR1 as MNHEY and CDR2 as SMNVEV (reference sequence). J gave up 4 bases and V 2 bases, and 7 bases lay outside the gene matches. This CDR3 is built from 17 residues.

This clone was seen just once. Here the CDR3 reads CASSRTARWTEAFF. CDR3 sequence (DNA): TGTGCCAGTAGTAGGACAGCACGGTGGACTGAAGCTTTCTTT. J is TRBJ1-1 and V is TRBV19, with a possible D match to TRBD1 (6 bases). V lost 4 bases to trimming and J lost 5 bases, with 14 bases between them. This CDR3 has 14 amino acids. Germline CDR1 is LNHDA and CDR2 is SQIVND (reference sequence).

The chain links TRBV7-9 to TRBJ2-5; a weak D match, TRBD1 (5 bases). V was cut by 2 bases and J by 4 bases, with 8 bases left in between. Germline V gene data show CDR1 as SEHNR and CDR2 as FQNEAQ (reference sequence). The CDR3 loop spans 13 amino acids. The CDR3 nucleotides are TGTGCCAGCAGCTTACTAGGGGTAGAGACCCAGTACTTC. Translating gives CASSLLGVETQYF.

The chain carries TRBV6-6 and TRBJ1-1; D is undetermined. The CDR3 runs to 13 residues. CDR1 MNHNY and CDR2 SVGAGI come from the germline V gene (reference sequence). V gave up 6 bases and J gave up 5 bases, with 13 bases separating them. CDR3 sequence reads: CASRRTAQTEAFF. In nucleotides, the CDR3 is TGTGCCAGCAGACGAACCGCACAAACTGAAGCTTTCTTT.

As regards this clone: Other DNA sequences in the sample encode the same CDR3. The chain has TRBV27 and TRBJ2-5, with 9 bases aligning to TRBD1. CDR1 is MNHEY and CDR2 is SMNVEV in the germline V gene (reference sequence). Losses at the gene ends were 5 bases for V and 4 bases for J; bases not matched to a gene: 2. The CDR3 extends over 13 amino acids. The CDR3 is CASSPDRGETQYF. CDR3 nucleotide sequence: TGTGCCAGCAGTCCGGACAGGGGAGAGACCCAGTACTTC.

The chain is built from TRBV28 and TRBJ2-5, with 8 bases identical to TRBD2. CDR3 length: 16 amino acids. The germline gives CDR1 MDHEN, CDR2 SYDVKM. Trimming took 2 bases from V and 3 from J; bases not matched to a gene: 8. The CDR3 nucleotides read TGTGCCAGCAGTTTAGGAGCGTCCGGGAGGGAAGAGACCCAGTACTTC. Protein product: CASSLGASGREETQYF.

The chain combines TRBV5-1 with TRBJ1-3; perhaps TRBD1 as D (6 bases). The CDR3 is 14 amino acids. The V end was cut by 4 bases, the J end by 2 bases, with 10 bases between. CDR1 SGHRS and CDR2 YFSETQ come from the germline V gene. The CDR3 here is CASSPNRAGNTIYF. The CDR3 coding sequence is TGCGCCAGCAGCCCAAACAGGGCTGGAAACACCATATATTTT.

The J gene is TRBJ2-3, the V gene TRBV4-1, with TRBD2 identical over 11 bases. The CDR3 covers 19 residues. Trimming at V came to 1 base and at J to 2 bases, leaving 11 bases not matched to a gene. The germline V gene has CDR1 MGHRA and CDR2 YSYEKL. CDR3 bases: TGCGCCAGCAGCCAAGGACGACTAGCGGGGAGCCATTTCACAGATACGCAGTATTTT. Amino acid sequence: CASSQGRLAGSHFTDTQYF.

The rearrangement uses TRBV11-1 and TRBJ2-1; 8 bases map to TRBD2. J lost 6 bases, V lost 5 bases, and 6 bases had no gene match. Germline CDR1 reads SGHAT; CDR2 reads FQDESV (reference sequence). The CDR3 is 14 residues long. The CDR3 region is CASSEIGTSNEQFF. DNA of the CDR3: TGTGCCAGCAGCGAGATCGGGACTAGCAATGAGCAGTTCTTC.

The rearrangement links TRBV30 to TRBJ1-3, with 7 bases lining up with TRBD1. V lost 5 bases and J lost 2; bases outside the gene matches: 3. CDR3 length: 13 residues. Germline-derived CDR1 and CDR2 are GTSNPN and SVGIG (reference sequence). DNA for the CDR3: TGTGCCTGGCAAGGACAGGCTGGAAACACCATATATTTT. Its translation: CAWQGQAGNTIYF. The full variable domain, its missing parts supplied by reference TRBV30 and TRBJ1-3, is SQTIHQWPATLVQPVGSPLSLECTVEGTSNPNLYWYRQAAGRGLQLLFYSVGIGQISSEVPQNLSASRPQDRQFILSSKKLLLSDSGFYLCAWQGQAGNTIYFGEGSWLTVV.

This clone was recorded only once. CDR3 residues: CASSLAERGGRDTQYF. The CDR3 bases are TGCGCCAGCAGCTTGGCCGAGCGAGGGGGAAGAGATACGCAGTATTTT. The chain uses TRBV5-1 and TRBJ2-3; TRBD1 might be the D (6 bases). V lost 0 bases to trimming and J lost 5 bases, with 16 bases between them. The germline V gene encodes CDR1 SGHRS and CDR2 YFSETQ. This CDR3 is built from 16 residues.

The genes are TRBV27 and TRBJ1-1; TRBD1 aligns across 8 bases. Germline V lookup: CDR1 MNHEY, CDR2 SMNVEV (reference sequence). Trimming at V came to 5 bases and at J to 4 bases, leaving 6 bases not matched to a gene. This CDR3 is 14 amino acids long. CDR3 sequence (DNA): TGTGCCAGCAGTCCGCAGGACAGGGCCACTGAAGCTTTCTTT. This gives the protein CASSPQDRATEAFF.

This chain joins TRBV7-2 and TRBJ2-5; D is ambiguous. V was trimmed by 4 bases and J by 5 bases, leaving 8 bases between them. Germline V gene sequence: CDR1 SGHTA, CDR2 FQGNSA. This CDR3 has 12 residues. CDR3 residues: CASSSPRETQYF. CDR3 coding DNA: TGTGCCAGCAGCTCCCCTCGTGAGACCCAGTACTTC.

The rearrangement joins TRBV7-2 to TRBJ2-7; TRBD2 agrees at 7 bases. Germline trimming cut 5 bases from V and 4 bases from J; bases unmatched to any gene: 8. The CDR3 is 14 amino acids. The germline V gene has CDR1 SGHTA and CDR2 FQGNSA. The CDR3 nucleotides read TGTGCCAGCAGCGATCCGGGACTAACGTACGAGCAGTACTTC. Its protein is CASSDPGLTYEQYF.

This clone was seen only once. The chain recombines TRBV28 with TRBJ2-7; possibly TRBD1 for D (6 bases). V was shortened by 10 bases and J by 1 base, with 14 bases between the two germline ends. The CDR3 spans 13 residues. Germline V gives CDR1 MDHEN, CDR2 SYDVKM. CDR3 residues: CATNPDSSYEQYF. The DNA of the CDR3 is TGTGCCACCAATCCGGACAGTTCCTACGAGCAGTACTTC.

This chain connects TRBV5-1 to TRBJ1-2; 9 positions agree with TRBD1. This CDR3 spans 15 amino acids. With 1 base clipped from V and 7 bases from J, the junction kept 8 bases outside the gene matches. Germline-derived CDR1 and CDR2 are SGHRS and YFSETQ. CDR3 region: CASSLLTGGAGGYTF. CDR3 nucleotide sequence: TGCGCCAGCAGCTTGTTAACAGGGGGCGCGGGTGGCTACACCTTC.

As concerns this clone: This same CDR3 is encoded by further DNA sequences in the sample. The chain recombines TRBV27 with TRBJ2-5; TRBD2 agrees at 8 bases. CDR1 and CDR2 (germline): MNHEY, SMNVEV (reference sequence). The J segment lost 5 bases and the V segment lost 3 bases, leaving 5 bases of the junction unmatched. The CDR3 loop spans 14 amino acids. The CDR3 nucleotides are TGTGCCAGCAGTTTGATAAGCGGGAGTGAGACCCAGTACTTC. It is translated as CASSLISGSETQYF.

The rearrangement links TRBV27 to TRBJ2-1, with 10 bases matching TRBD1. With 5 bases clipped from V and 7 bases from J, the junction kept 5 bases outside the gene matches. CDR1 and CDR2 (germline): MNHEY, SMNVEV (reference sequence). The CDR3 totals 14 residues. As DNA, the CDR3 is TGTGCCAGCAGTCTGGGGGGACAGGGGAATGAGCAGTTCTTC. This translates into CASSLGGQGNEQFF.